The rows below give T cell receptor beta chains drawn from one sample of a study of shared clonotypes between healthy human individuals. Method: immunoSEQ multiplex PCR; TCRdb's copy keeps in-frame clones and lacks some. The data contain around 610,000 clones, roughly 96% of them seen just once; the ten biggest clones take up approximately 0.1%. Sample: naive CD8+ T cells sorted from blood. The receptors derive from a woman aged 25 to 39 in good health. Each CDR3 is given with its conserved first and last residue. Fields, in order: CDR3 protein, CDR3 DNA, J gene, V gene, clone size, D gene. D genes are given only for firm matches. A clone size is listed for some rows: how often the clone was seen (once, few, many), or a class if it is expanded.

CASSPIGGQETQYF TGTGCCAGCAGCCCAATAGGGGGTCAAGAGACCCAGTACTTC TRBJ2-5 TRBV7-3 - -
CASTDWTSRNSYNEQFF TGTGCCAGCACCGATTGGACTAGCAGAAACTCCTACAATGAGCAGTTCTTC TRBJ2-1 TRBV7-3 - TRBD2
CASGTAVAYEQYF TGTGCCAGTGGGACAGCGGTAGCCTACGAGCAGTACTTC TRBJ2-7 TRBV19 - TRBD1
CASSLVGASQETQYF TGTGCCAGCAGCTTAGTCGGGGCTAGTCAAGAGACCCAGTACTTC TRBJ2-5 TRBV7-3 - -
CASSWGRGLARGETQYF TGTGCCAGCAGCTGGGGTAGGGGTTTGGCTCGAGGGGAGACCCAGTACTTC TRBJ2-5 TRBV13 - -
CASSITGGNQPQHF TGTGCCAGCAGTATTACAGGGGGGAATCAGCCCCAGCATTTT TRBJ1-5 TRBV28 - TRBD1
CASSVDLQGNYGYTF TGTGCCAGCAGCGTAGACTTACAGGGGAACTATGGCTACACCTTC TRBJ1-2 TRBV9 - TRBD1
CASSLGGPLEKLFF TGTGCCAGCAGCTTAGGTGGGCCCTTGGAAAAACTGTTTTTT TRBJ1-4 TRBV11-2 - -
CASSLTGSAADTQYF TGTGCCAGCAGCTTGACCGGCTCGGCAGCAGATACGCAGTATTTT TRBJ2-3 TRBV5-8 - -
CASSQISDTEAFF TGTGCCAGCAGCCAAATTTCGGACACTGAAGCTTTCTTT TRBJ1-1 TRBV5-6 - -
CASILFPRDSPYEQYF TGTGCCAGCATTCTCTTCCCCCGGGACAGCCCCTACGAGCAGTACTTC TRBJ2-7 TRBV7-2 - TRBD1
CASSLDSIYEQYF TGTGCCAGCAGCTTGGATTCTATCTACGAGCAGTACTTC TRBJ2-7 TRBV5-6 - -
CASSLQGTDGYTF TGTGCCAGCAGCTTACAGGGGACAGATGGCTACACCTTC TRBJ1-2 TRBV14 - TRBD1
CSVENGGDYEQYF TGCAGCGTTGAGAACGGGGGAGACTACGAGCAGTACTTC TRBJ2-7 TRBV29-1 - -
CSARADTQYF TGCAGCGCCCGGGCGGATACGCAGTATTTT TRBJ2-3 TRBV29-1 - -
CAWSDSYEQYF TGTGCCTGGAGTGACAGCTACGAGCAGTACTTC TRBJ2-7 TRBV30 - -
CASSQEDNYGYTF TGCGCCAGCAGCCAAGAAGACAACTATGGCTACACCTTC TRBJ1-2 TRBV4-1 - -
CASSFRPRPGNTIYF TGTGCCAGCAGTTTTCGCCCCAGACCAGGAAACACCATATATTTT TRBJ1-3 TRBV28 - -
CAIAPKINVGTDTQYF TGTGCCATTGCTCCAAAAATTAACGTGGGCACAGATACGCAGTATTTT TRBJ2-3 TRBV10-3 - -
CASNRRRETQYF TGTGCCAGCAATAGGAGGCGAGAGACCCAGTACTTC TRBJ2-5 TRBV21-1 - -
CASSPLSGRAYNEQFF TGTGCCAGCAGCCCCCTTAGCGGGAGGGCCTACAATGAGCAGTTCTTC TRBJ2-1 TRBV7-3 - TRBD2
CASSLDRYEQYF TGTGCCAGCAGCTTGGACAGATACGAGCAGTACTTC TRBJ2-7 TRBV5-5 - -
CASSLYMTGTLQETQYF TGTGCCAGCAGTCTCTACATGACAGGGACGCTCCAGGAGACCCAGTACTTC TRBJ2-5 TRBV28 once TRBD1
CASSLSSGPIYNEQFF TGTGCCAGCAGTTTATCTAGCGGCCCAATCTACAATGAGCAGTTCTTC TRBJ2-1 TRBV27 - -
CASSPGLAYYEQYF TGTGCCAGCAGCCCGGGACTAGCTTATTACGAGCAGTACTTC TRBJ2-7 TRBV7-8 - TRBD2
CASSQRDRDTDTQYF TGCGCCAGCAGCCAACGGGACAGGGACACAGATACGCAGTATTTT TRBJ2-3 TRBV4-1 - TRBD1
CASSSGSTDTQYF TGTGCCAGCAGCAGCGGGAGCACAGATACGCAGTATTTT TRBJ2-3 TRBV5-6 - -
CASSQTGNTGELFF TGTGCCAGCAGCCAGACCGGGAACACCGGGGAGCTGTTTTTT TRBJ2-2 TRBV5-4 - -
CASSYGWSYEQYF TGTGCCAGCAGCTACGGTTGGTCCTACGAGCAGTACTTC TRBJ2-7 TRBV13 few -
CASSGQGSTQYF TGTGCCAGCAGCGGACAGGGGAGTACGCAGTATTTT TRBJ2-3 TRBV9 - TRBD1
CASSLTVNTEAFF TGTGCCAGCAGTTTAACAGTCAACACTGAAGCTTTCTTT TRBJ1-1 TRBV27 - -
CASSVAINQPQHF TGTGCCAGCAGCGTAGCTATAAATCAGCCCCAGCATTTT TRBJ1-5 TRBV9 - -
CASSFLRTGELFF TGTGCCAGCAGTTTTCTTCGCACCGGGGAGCTGTTTTTT TRBJ2-2 TRBV27 - -
CASSFFGGSYEQYF TGTGCCAGCAGTTTCTTCGGCGGGTCCTACGAGCAGTACTTC TRBJ2-7 TRBV28 once -
CSVEGGREGSYEQYF TGCAGCGTTGAAGGCGGGCGGGAGGGCTCCTACGAGCAGTACTTC TRBJ2-7 TRBV29-1 - TRBD2
CASSPGGSYEQYF TGTGCCAGCAGTCCAGGGGGCTCCTACGAGCAGTACTTC TRBJ2-7 TRBV27 - TRBD1
CASSMFGATEEQYF TGTGCCAGCAGTATGTTCGGGGCGACCGAAGAGCAGTACTTC TRBJ2-7 TRBV28 - -
CASSTVDEQFF TGTGCCAGCAGCACGGTAGATGAGCAGTTCTTC TRBJ2-1 TRBV5-4 - -
CASSFRSFASGNTIYF TGTGCCAGCAGTTTCAGGTCGTTCGCCTCTGGAAACACCATATATTTT TRBJ1-3 TRBV28 once -
CASRETSGFSNEQFF TGTGCCAGCAGAGAGACTAGCGGGTTTAGCAATGAGCAGTTCTTC TRBJ2-1 TRBV2 - TRBD2
CASSQRTSGNEQFF TGTGCCAGCAGCCAACGGACTAGCGGGAATGAGCAGTTCTTC TRBJ2-1 TRBV9 - TRBD2
CASSVGGETEAFF TGTGCCAGCAGCGTAGGTGGGGAAACTGAAGCTTTCTTT TRBJ1-1 TRBV9 - -
CASRPLLAGALGEQFF TGTGCCAGCAGACCCCTACTAGCGGGAGCTCTTGGGGAGCAGTTCTTC TRBJ2-1 TRBV27 - TRBD2
CASSLGQANEKLFF TGTGCCAGCAGCTTAGGACAGGCTAATGAAAAACTGTTTTTT TRBJ1-4 TRBV7-9 - -
CATSRLGLGQPQHF TGTGCCACCAGCAGGTTAGGGTTGGGTCAGCCCCAGCATTTT TRBJ1-5 TRBV15 - -